A selection of T cell receptor beta chains follows, all from one sample in a study of vaccination effects on CD4 cells after COVID-19. The antigens for these receptors are not known. Assay: immunoSEQ multiplex PCR; the TCRdb copy retains only in-frame clones and omits some. The sample holds around 65,000 clones, 60% to 75% seen once. Sequenced here: CD4+ T cells from PBMCs cultured with HCoV-229E spike peptides, sampled after COVID-19 vaccination. Every receptor here comes from a human donor who received a COVID-19 vaccine. The CDR3 runs from the conserved cysteine through the conserved F or W. The order of the fields is clone size, V gene, D gene, J gene, CDR3 DNA, CDR3 protein. D genes are given only for firm matches. Clone size, where shown, is once, few, many, or a class for clones that have expanded.

.	TRBV6-5	TRBD1	TRBJ1-2	TGTGCCAGCAGGAGAACAGGGGGCGATGGCTACACCTTC	CASRRTGGDGYTF
.	TRBV11-3	.	TRBJ2-3	TGTGCCAGCAGCTTAAATCAGGGATCAGATACGCAGTATTTT	CASSLNQGSDTQYF
.	TRBV18	TRBD1	TRBJ1-6	TGTGCCAGCTCACCGACAGGGGGGCATATCCACTTT	CASSPTGGHIHF
.	TRBV5-1	.	TRBJ2-2	TGCGCCAGCAGCTCCGGACAGAACACCGGGGAGCTGTTTTTT	CASSSGQNTGELFF
.	TRBV28	.	TRBJ2-1	TGTGCCAGCAGTTTACAGGGGACGGTTTACAATGAGCAGTTCTTC	CASSLQGTVYNEQFF
.	TRBV4-1	.	TRBJ2-2	TGCGCCAGCAGCCAAGGATTAGGAGGAAAAGGGGGGGCCGCTTTCGGGGAGCTGTTTTTT	CASSQGLGGKGGAAFGELFF
.	TRBV3-1/TRBV3-2	.	TRBJ2-5	TGTGCCAGCAGCCAACAGGGCGGAGAGACCCAGTACTTC	CASSQQGGETQYF
.	TRBV5-6	.	TRBJ1-1	TGTGCCAGCAGCCGGTTGGGGGAGGGGGACACTGAAGCTTTCTTT	CASSRLGEGDTEAFF
.	TRBV18	.	TRBJ2-2	TGTGCCAGCTCACCAATCGCCGGGGAGCTGTTTTTT	CASSPIAGELFF
few	TRBV5-4	TRBD1	TRBJ2-5	TGTGCCAGCAGTTCGACAGGGTCAGAGACCCAGTACTTC	CASSSTGSETQYF
.	TRBV6-4	.	TRBJ1-5	TGTGCCAGCAGTGAGAACTTTCCCGGGCCTAGAAGGCAGCCCCAGCATTTT	CASSENFPGPRRQPQHF
.	TRBV7-2	.	TRBJ2-1	TGTGCCAGCAGCCCTGCGGGGGCGCGATACAATGAGCAGTTCTTC	CASSPAGARYNEQFF
few	TRBV5-1	TRBD1	TRBJ1-4	TGCGCCAGCAGCTACGGGACAGGATTGGAAAAACTGTTTTTT	CASSYGTGLEKLFF
.	TRBV11-2	.	TRBJ2-1	TGTGCCAGCAGCTTAGAAGCTAGCTCCTACAATGAGCAGTTCTTC	CASSLEASSYNEQFF
few	TRBV27	.	TRBJ2-1	TGTGCCAGCTCAGGGAGGCTCCAGAAATCCTACAATGAGCAGTTCTTC	CASSGRLQKSYNEQFF
.	TRBV5-4	.	TRBJ1-2	TGTGCCAGCAGCCTTGACTTACAGGGTTCCTATGGCTACACCTTC	CASSLDLQGSYGYTF
.	TRBV2	.	TRBJ2-5	TGTGCCAGCCGACTAGGAGAGACCCAGTACTTC	CASRLGETQYF
.	TRBV24-1	.	TRBJ1-2	TGTGCCACCAGTGATTCAGCAGCTAACTATGGCTACACCTTC	CATSDSAANYGYTF
.	TRBV5-1	.	TRBJ2-5	TGCGCCAGCAAGCGCGGCGGACTAAAAGAGACCCAGTACTTC	CASKRGGLKETQYF
.	TRBV19	TRBD1	TRBJ2-2	TGTGCCAGTAGTATAGGGGACAGGGTGGCCGGGGAGCTGTTTTTT	CASSIGDRVAGELFF
.	TRBV6-2/TRBV6-3	.	TRBJ1-1	TGTGCCAGCAGTTACAGAGCCTCGACGACTGAAGCTTTCTTT	CASSYRASTTEAFF
.	TRBV5-1	.	TRBJ2-6	TGCGCCAGCAGCTTGGAATCGTCTGGGGCCAACGTCCTGACTTTC	CASSLESSGANVLTF
.	TRBV29-1	.	TRBJ1-3	TGCAGCGTTCGGACAGCCCTCTCTGGAAACACCATATATTTT	CSVRTALSGNTIYF
.	TRBV7-8	TRBD2	TRBJ2-3	TGTGCCAGCAGCCCCCGGAGGGGTGAAGCGGGGGGGCAAGATACGCAGTATTTT	CASSPRRGEAGGQDTQYF
.	TRBV6-2/TRBV6-3	TRBD1	TRBJ2-6	TGTGCCAGCAGTCTAATGACCGGACAGGGAAGCTCTGGGGCCAACGTCCTGACTTTC	CASSLMTGQGSSGANVLTF
.	TRBV30	.	TRBJ2-2	TGTGCCTGGAGCGAAGCCGGGTCCCCCAGCGGGGAGCTGTTTTTT	CAWSEAGSPSGELFF
.	TRBV4-1	TRBD1	TRBJ1-2	TGCGCCAGCAGCCAAGAAGGGACAGGGTTCTATGGCTACACCTTC	CASSQEGTGFYGYTF
once	TRBV2	.	TRBJ2-2	TGTGCCAGCAGTGAAGCGGAGTCTGACTCGAACACCGGGGAGCTGTTTTTT	CASSEAESDSNTGELFF
few	TRBV6-5	.	TRBJ1-1	TGTGCCAGCAGCACAGGGACGGGTTTGAACACTGAAGCTTTCTTT	CASSTGTGLNTEAFF
once	TRBV5-8	TRBD1	TRBJ1-1	TGTGCCAGCAGTAAAGGGGGCCGGGGGACTGAAGCTTTCTTT	CASSKGGRGTEAFF
.	TRBV9	TRBD1	TRBJ1-6	TGTGCCAGCAGCTCCGGGGGGACAGGTGCCTTTAATTCACCCCTCCACTTT	CASSSGGTGAFNSPLHF
.	TRBV30	TRBD1	TRBJ1-3	TGTGCCTGGAGAAAGGACAGGGGGCATGGAAACACCATATATTTT	CAWRKDRGHGNTIYF
once	TRBV7-2	.	TRBJ1-2	TGTGCCAGCAGCTTAACCGGGACAAACTATGGCTACACCTTC	CASSLTGTNYGYTF
.	TRBV6-1	.	TRBJ1-5	TGTGCCAGCAGTGAGTCAGGGGTCAGCAATCAGCCCCAGCATTTT	CASSESGVSNQPQHF
.	TRBV4-3	.	TRBJ2-2	TGCGCCAGCAGCCAAGACGGAGGGAACACCGGGGAGCTGTTTTTT	CASSQDGGNTGELFF
.	TRBV7-2	TRBD1	TRBJ2-2	TGTGCCAGCAGCTTACAGGGGGCAGGCGGGGAGCTGTTTTTT	CASSLQGAGGELFF
.	TRBV5-6	.	TRBJ1-2	TGTGCCAGCAGCTTGGATCCAGGGACCTATGGCTACACCTTC	CASSLDPGTYGYTF
.	TRBV20-1	.	TRBJ2-3	TGCAGTGCCTACCTCCGGGATACGCAGTATTTT	CSAYLRDTQYF
.	TRBV19	.	TRBJ2-6	TGTGCCAGTAGTACCTACCTCGCAGGGATCTCTGGGGCCAACGTCCTGACTTTC	CASSTYLAGISGANVLTF
.	TRBV7-2	.	TRBJ1-2	TGTGCCAGCAGCCTGGGACCCGGGGGGTACTATGGCTACACCTTC	CASSLGPGGYYGYTF
.	TRBV5-8	TRBD1	TRBJ2-5	TGTGCCAGCAGCCAAGTACAGGGGGAACGGGAGACCCAGTACTTC	CASSQVQGERETQYF
.	TRBV7-2	TRBD1	TRBJ1-4	TGTGCCAGCAGCCCGCAGGGGGTGAGAGCAGGCGAAAAACTGTTTTTT	CASSPQGVRAGEKLFF
.	TRBV18	.	TRBJ1-2	TGTGCCAGCTCCCCAAGCGGGGGGTCCGACTATGGCTACACCTTC	CASSPSGGSDYGYTF
.	TRBV2	TRBD1	TRBJ2-6	TGTGCCAGCAGTGGACAGGGGGCGCGCGGGGCCAACGTCCTGACTTTC	CASSGQGARGANVLTF
.	TRBV30	TRBD2	TRBJ2-1	TGTGCCTGGCAACTAGCGGGGGGACGTGAGCAGTTCTTC	CAWQLAGGREQFF
.	TRBV2	.	TRBJ1-3	TGTGCCAGCAGGGACAACTCTGGAAACACCATATATTTT	CASRDNSGNTIYF
.	TRBV11-2	.	TRBJ1-2	TGTGCCAGCAGCCCAGGGTTGGACTATGGCTACACCTTC	CASSPGLDYGYTF
medium-sized	TRBV3-1/TRBV3-2	TRBD2	TRBJ2-5	TGTGCCAGCAGCCACCCTAGCGGGGGGGCCCAAGAGACCCAGTACTTC	CASSHPSGGAQETQYF
once	TRBV14	.	TRBJ1-2	TGTGCCAGCAGCCAATACTGGCGCGGGGCGAACTATGGCTACACCTTC	CASSQYWRGANYGYTF
.	TRBV7-8	.	TRBJ1-1	TGTGCCAGCAGCTTAGCGTCTGGAGGCACTGAAGCTTTCTTT	CASSLASGGTEAFF
.	TRBV12-3/TRBV12-4	.	TRBJ2-1	TGTGCCAGCAGTTTTCGGAGGAATGAGCAGTTCTTC	CASSFRRNEQFF
.	TRBV5-1	.	TRBJ2-5	TGCGCCAGCAGCTCCGGATCCCTGCAGACCCAGTACTTC	CASSSGSLQTQYF
.	TRBV28	.	TRBJ1-2	TGTGCCAGCAGACGGACGACAGCTAACTATGGCTACACCTTC	CASRRTTANYGYTF
.	TRBV10-3	TRBD1	TRBJ1-2	TGTGCCATCACCCCGGGACAGGGTTACTATGGCTACACCTTC	CAITPGQGYYGYTF
few	TRBV29-1	.	TRBJ1-4	TGCAGCGTTGCGCGGGTCCGTGAGGAAAAACTGTTTTTT	CSVARVREEKLFF
.	TRBV19	.	TRBJ2-3	TGTGCCAGTAGTATCGGCAGGGCAGATACGCAGTATTTT	CASSIGRADTQYF
.	TRBV12-3/TRBV12-4	.	TRBJ1-2	TGTGCCAGCAGCAAGACAGATGGCTACACCTTC	CASSKTDGYTF